This entry concerns a single TCR beta chain. Antigen: not known. TCRdb ran MiXCR on the 5' RACE reads and lists one entry per CDR3 protein. The data hold under 350,000 distinct CDR3 sequences, with more than 8% observed a single time. This CDR3 spans 15 amino acids. Germline assignment: CDR1 SGHAT and CDR2 FQNNGV. The ends were cut back, 0 bases at V and 5 bases at J, with 13 bases in the middle. This specimen belongs to a study of identical twins. Study results and caveats: Cord blood beta clonotypes that were abundant carried fewer insertions, and memory repertoires showed no such trend.

These data also formed part of another study, on yellow fever vaccine responses in identical twins.

This receptor was identified in a woman aged 18-30 years in good health. The source material was CD8+ T cells sorted from blood. The chain recombines TRBV11-2 with TRBJ2-5; D gene uncertain. CDR3 protein: CASSLEALGWETQYF. DNA for the CDR3: TGTGCCAGCAGCTTAGAGGCCTTGGGGTGGGAGACCCAGTACTTC.